These T cell receptor beta chains were read from a single sample in a study of CD8 T cells in Susac syndrome. TCRdb used MiXCR to reprocess the immunoSEQ multiplex PCR reads, holding one entry per CDR3 protein. The table has around 130,000 distinct CDR3 sequences, roughly 96% seen once. Input material: CD4+ T cells from PBMCs. These receptors all stem from a human donor in good health. Each CDR3 is given with its conserved first and last residue. D genes are given only for firm matches. Not all rows give a size; the values are once, few, many and, for expanded clones, a class.

j_call d_call clone_size v_call cdr3_nt cdr3_aa
TRBJ2-7 TRBD2 - TRBV29-1 TGCAGCGTTAGGGGGACTAGCGGGACATACGAGCAGTACTTC CSVRGTSGTYEQYF
TRBJ1-5 - - TRBV28 TGTGCCAGCAGTGTCCCCCGGGAGGGCGTTACGATTCAGCCCCAGCATTTT CASSVPREGVTIQPQHF
TRBJ1-1 - - TRBV6-5 TGTGCCAGCAAAAGGCTCGGGAACACTGAAGCTTTCTTT CASKRLGNTEAFF
TRBJ2-2 TRBD2 - TRBV28 TGTGCCAGCCATAGGACTAGCCCGCAGCTGGGGGGCACCGGGGAGCTGTTTTTT CASHRTSPQLGGTGELFF
TRBJ2-7 TRBD2 - TRBV5-1 TGTGCCAGCAGCTTATCGACTAGCGATGGCTCCTACGAGCAGTACTTC CASSLSTSDGSYEQYF
TRBJ1-2 TRBD1 - TRBV7-9 TGTGCCAGCAGCCTACAGGGGGCCTATGGCTACACCTTC CASSLQGAYGYTF
TRBJ1-5 - - TRBV18 TGTGCCAGCTCACCACCGCTGTTGGGGCAGGGAAGCAATCAGCCCCAGCATTTT CASSPPLLGQGSNQPQHF
TRBJ1-1 - once TRBV27 TGTGCCAGCAGTTTGCCCGGCGCGCTTGAAGCTTTCTTT CASSLPGALEAFF
TRBJ1-5 - - TRBV20-1 TGCAGTGCTAGAGGGGAATTTAGCAATCAGCCCCAGCATTTT CSARGEFSNQPQHF
TRBJ2-3 - - TRBV3-1 TGTGCCAGCAGCCAAGGAATCGCAGATACGCAGTATTTT CASSQGIADTQYF
TRBJ2-5 - - TRBV30 TGTGCCTGGAACCAGGGAAAAGAGACCCAGTACTTC CAWNQGKETQYF
TRBJ1-2 - - TRBV6-1 TGTGCCAGCAGGGTGACAATTTACTATGGCTACACCTTC CASRVTIYYGYTF
TRBJ1-2 - - TRBV5-1 TGCGCCAGCAGCTTCGACAGATTCTATGGCTACACCTTC CASSFDRFYGYTF
TRBJ1-1 - - TRBV20-1 TGCAGTGCCCTGGGTACTGAAGCTTTCTTT CSALGTEAFF
TRBJ2-1 - - TRBV30 TGTGCCTGGAGTCGTGTTCGATTGAGCTCCTACAATGAGCAGTTCTTC CAWSRVRLSSYNEQFF
TRBJ2-2 TRBD2 once TRBV5-1 TGCGCCAGCAACTATGGAGGAGCGGGATCTACCGGGGAGCTGTTTTTT CASNYGGAGSTGELFF
TRBJ2-7 - - TRBV5-1 TGCGCCAGCAGCTACCCTAGCGCGGCGGGGGAGCAGTACTTC CASSYPSAAGEQYF
TRBJ2-2 - - TRBV28 TGTGCCACCAGGGGGACTGCCGGGGAGCTGTTTTTT CATRGTAGELFF
TRBJ2-1 TRBD2 - TRBV5-1 TGCGCCAGCAGCGGGGCCAGCGGGAGAGTCAATGAGCAGTTCTTC CASSGASGRVNEQFF
TRBJ2-6 - - TRBV2 TGTGCCAGCAGTGTAGGGTTTTCTGGGGCCAACGTCCTGACTTTC CASSVGFSGANVLTF
TRBJ2-7 - - TRBV5-6 TGTGCCAGCAGATCAATCGTCGGCCGACAACCAGCCGGGCAGTACTTC CASRSIVGRQPAGQYF
TRBJ2-7 - - TRBV29-1 TGCAGCGTTGGACTGCTACAGAAGCAGTACTTC CSVGLLQKQYF
TRBJ2-5 - - TRBV19 TGTGCCAGTAGTATAAATAGCGACAGGAAAGAGACCCAGTACTTC CASSINSDRKETQYF
TRBJ2-1 TRBD1 - TRBV7-2 TGTGCCAGCAGCCCCATGAGGGGGCCCTACAATGAGCAGTTCTTC CASSPMRGPYNEQFF
TRBJ2-4 TRBD2 - TRBV4-1 TGCGCCAGCAGCCAGGGACTAGCGGCTGGGCGGGCCAAAAACATTCAGTACTTC CASSQGLAAGRAKNIQYF
TRBJ2-7 - - TRBV5-4 TGTGCCAGCAGCTTGAGAGGGGCATACGAGCAGTACTTC CASSLRGAYEQYF
TRBJ2-7 - - TRBV20-1 TGCAGTGCTAGAGAGGACTTAGGGATCCATTTCTACGAGCAGTACTTC CSAREDLGIHFYEQYF
TRBJ1-4 TRBD1 - TRBV19 TGTGCCAGTATTTCGGACAGGGGAAATGAAAAACTGTTTTTT CASISDRGNEKLFF
TRBJ2-2 - - TRBV28 TGTGCCAGTACTCACACCGGGGAGCTGTTTTTT CASTHTGELFF
TRBJ2-7 TRBD1 - TRBV5-4 TGTGCCAGCAGCTTGGCGGCTAGGACAGGGGCGATCGAGCAGTACTTC CASSLAARTGAIEQYF
TRBJ2-7 - - TRBV29-1 TGCAGCGTTGCTTTAAACTATAACGAGCAGTACTTC CSVALNYNEQYF
TRBJ2-7 TRBD1 - TRBV5-1 TGCGCCAGCAGCTTACCGGGGACAGGAAATGCCGAGCAGTACTTC CASSLPGTGNAEQYF
TRBJ2-7 - - TRBV3-1 TGTGCCAGCAGCCCTCTTGACGGTAACGAGCAGTACTTC CASSPLDGNEQYF
TRBJ1-2 - - TRBV2 TGTGCCAGCAGTGACCAGGGAATCGGCTATGGCTACACCTTC CASSDQGIGYGYTF
TRBJ2-7 TRBD2 - TRBV2 TGTGCCAGCAGTGAAGCGCTTGCTAGCGGGAGTTTTGAGCAGTACTTC CASSEALASGSFEQYF
TRBJ2-2 TRBD1 - TRBV24-1 TGTGCCACCAGAGGGACAGGGGCAACCGGGGAGCTGTTTTTT CATRGTGATGELFF
TRBJ2-5 - - TRBV20-1 TGCAGTGCTAGAGATCCCGCAACCCAAGAGACCCAGTACTTC CSARDPATQETQYF
TRBJ2-3 - - TRBV29-1 TGCAGCGTTGAAGGGCGGGGAGCCAGGTTTAGCACAGATACGCAGTATTTT CSVEGRGARFSTDTQYF
TRBJ2-5 - - TRBV5-4 TGTGCCAGCAGCTTGGCGGGGATGGAAGGGACCCAGTACTTC CASSLAGMEGTQYF
TRBJ2-6 - - TRBV2 TGTGCCAGCAGTGTGCAGGGCGGGGCCTCTGGGGCCAACGTCCTGACTTTC CASSVQGGASGANVLTF
TRBJ2-7 - - TRBV4-1 TGCGCCAGCAGCCAAGCGGCGGCGGAATCCTACGAGCAGTACTTC CASSQAAAESYEQYF
TRBJ2-3 TRBD1 - TRBV6-5 TGTGCCAGCAGTTACCTTGGACAGGGGGGAGTCGCAGATACGCAGTATTTT CASSYLGQGGVADTQYF
TRBJ2-4 - - TRBV9 TGTGCCAGCAGCCCAGGGCACAGCAAAAACATTCAGTACTTC CASSPGHSKNIQYF
TRBJ2-5 - - TRBV3-1 TGTGCCAGCAGCCAAGAAACCGAGGAGGCCACACGGTACTTC CASSQETEEATRYF
TRBJ1-1 TRBD1 - TRBV25-1 TGTGCCAGCAGGCCCCAAGGACAGGGGACCACTGAAGCTTTCTTT CASRPQGQGTTEAFF
TRBJ1-2 - - TRBV20-1 TGCAGTGCTAGACCATCTGGAAGGGAAGGCTACACCTTC CSARPSGREGYTF
TRBJ2-3 TRBD2 once TRBV15 TGTGCCACCAGCAGCCTGGGGCTAGCGGGACCAGATACGCAGTATTTT CATSSLGLAGPDTQYF
TRBJ2-5 - - TRBV20-1 TGCAGTGCTAGTGGACGGTTTTGGTACCAAGAGACCCAGTACTTC CSASGRFWYQETQYF
TRBJ2-7 - - TRBV5-1 TGCGCCAGCAGCTCCGGACAGACCTCCGAGCAGTACTTC CASSSGQTSEQYF
TRBJ1-1 - - TRBV3-1 TGTGCCAGCAGCCAAGACAACAGGCCCCTTACTGAAGCTTTCTTT CASSQDNRPLTEAFF
TRBJ1-2 - - TRBV7-2 TGTGCCAGCAGCCCCCCGGTTGCCAAAGCAGGGTATGGCTACACCTTC CASSPPVAKAGYGYTF
TRBJ2-3 TRBD1 - TRBV5-1 TGCGCCAGCAGCTCGGGAACAGGGGCGCGTCCAGATACGCAGTATTTT CASSSGTGARPDTQYF
TRBJ2-1 - - TRBV18 TGTGCCAGCTTTGAGTGGGGAGATGAGCAGTTCTTC CASFEWGDEQFF
TRBJ2-7 TRBD2 - TRBV19 TGTGCCAGCAAACTAGCGGGAAACTACGAGCAGTACTTC CASKLAGNYEQYF
TRBJ2-7 TRBD1 - TRBV24-1 TGTGCCACCAGTGATTTGAACCCCGGGACAGGGGGTAAGCAGTACTTC CATSDLNPGTGGKQYF
TRBJ2-5 TRBD2 - TRBV7-2 TGTGCCAGCAGGCTAGCGGGAGGGCCGACGGAGACCCAGTACTTC CASRLAGGPTETQYF
TRBJ1-1 - - TRBV20-1 TGCAGTGCTAAGGCCCGATACACTGAAGCTTTCTTT CSAKARYTEAFF